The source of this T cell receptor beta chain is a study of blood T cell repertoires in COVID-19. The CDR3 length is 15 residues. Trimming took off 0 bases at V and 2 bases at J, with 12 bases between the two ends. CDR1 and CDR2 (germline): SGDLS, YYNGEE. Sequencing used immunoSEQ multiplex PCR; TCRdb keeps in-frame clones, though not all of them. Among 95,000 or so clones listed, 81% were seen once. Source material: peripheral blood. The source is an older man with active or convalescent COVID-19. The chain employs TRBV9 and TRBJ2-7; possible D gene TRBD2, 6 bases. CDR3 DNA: TGTGCCAGCAGCGTAGGTGGGGGGTTAACCTACGAGCAGTACTTC. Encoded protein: CASSVGGGLTYEQYF.